Below, 10 T cell receptor beta chains from the same sample are listed, as sequenced in a study of OX40 agonist ivuxolimab in advanced cancers. The protocol was immunoSEQ multiplex PCR, while the TCRdb copy is restricted to in-frame clones and leaves out a portion. The table records 8,500 to 14,000 clones, around four fifths of them present only once. Material: CD4+ or CD8+ T cells sorted from blood, obtained in a trial of the OX40 agonist ivuxolimab. The receptors were sampled from an adult with an advanced solid tumor such as melanoma, head and neck, liver or kidney cancer.

The J gene is TRBJ2-2, the V gene TRBV6-4; D remains unclear. The germline CDR1 and CDR2 sequences are MRHNA and SNTAGT. The CDR3 consists of 13 residues. Trimming stripped 2 bases from V and 3 bases from J, with 4 bases between. CDR3 sequence: CASSDGDTGELFF. The CDR3 nucleotides are TGTGCCAGCAGTGACGGGGACACCGGGGAGCTGTTTTTT.

This clone was seen only once. The chain recombines TRBV12-5 with TRBJ1-2; 8 positions match TRBD1. The CDR3 runs 14 residues. Germline loops: CDR1 LGHNT, CDR2 FRNRAP. J lost 6 bases, V lost 3 bases, and 6 bases had no gene match. CDR3 residues: CASGLGQGIDGYTF. The CDR3 bases are TGTGCTAGTGGTTTAGGACAGGGAATTGATGGCTACACCTTC.

The rearrangement uses TRBV5-6 and TRBJ2-1; 7 bases align to TRBD1. The CDR3 spans 13 residues. Unmatched junction bases numbered 3, after V lost 0 bases and J lost 9 bases. Germline V gives CDR1 SGHDT, CDR2 YYEEEE. CDR3 sequence reads: CASSLGQGVEQFF. The CDR3 nucleotides are TGTGCCAGCAGCTTGGGACAGGGTGTTGAGCAGTTCTTC.

Details on this clone: This may be a read error, as it is one base from a much larger clone. Other DNA sequences in the sample encode the same CDR3. The chain joins TRBV5-5 to TRBJ1-5, with TRBD1 identical over 7 bases. The V gene's germline CDR1 is SGHKS and CDR2 YYEKEE (reference sequence). The junction had 11 bases not matched to a gene; V was cut back by 4 bases and J by 7 bases. This CDR3 region has 15 residues. In DNA, the CDR3 is TGTGCCAGCAGCCCCCGACAGGGAGCAGTACAGCCCCAGCATTTT. Amino acids: CASSPRQGAVQPQHF. Together with reference TRBV5-5 and TRBJ1-5, the CDR3 gives the full variable domain: DAGVTQSPTHLIKTRGQQVTLRCSPISGHKSVSWYQQVLGQGPQFIFQYYEKEERGRGNFPDRFSARQFPNYSSELNVNALLLGDSALYLCASSPRQGAVQPQHFGDGTRLSIL.

A single count supports this clone. This chain links TRBV20-1 with TRBJ1-1; 8 bases are a match to TRBD1. With V trimmed by 5 bases and J by 5 bases, 1 base remained unmatched. The germline CDR1 and CDR2 sequences are DFQATT and SNEGSKA (reference sequence). The CDR3 length is 11 residues. CDR3 DNA: TGCAGTGCTGGACAGGGAACTGAAGCTTTCTTT. Translated: CSAGQGTEAFF.

CDR3 nucleotide sequence: TGTGCCAGCAGGCGTACTAGCGGGAGGGGAGATACGCAGTATTTT. Protein sequence: CASRRTSGRGDTQYF. The V and J genes are TRBV28 and TRBJ2-3; 13 bases are shared with TRBD2. The CDR3 spans 15 residues. CDR1 is MDHEN and CDR2 is SYDVKM in the germline V gene. Trimming took 6 bases from V and 5 from J; bases not matched to a gene: 5.

This clone came up once. This chain links TRBV5-1 with TRBJ2-5, with a possible D match to TRBD1 (6 bases). Trimming stripped 5 bases from V and 4 bases from J, with 12 bases between. CDR1 is SGHRS and CDR2 is YFSETQ in the germline V gene. The CDR3 is 13 residues long. The CDR3 DNA follows: TGCGCCAGCAGGGGGGCAGGGATAGAGACCCAGTACTTC. Translated, it gives CASRGAGIETQYF. The variable domain in full, completed from reference TRBV5-1 and TRBJ2-5, reads KAGVTQTPRYLIKTRGQQVTLSCSPISGHRSVSWYQQTPGQGLQFLFEYFSETQRNKGNFPGRFSGRQFSNSRSEMNVSTLELGDSALYLCASRGAGIETQYFGPGTRLLVL.

V usage is TRBV5-1 and J usage is TRBJ2-3, with 10 bases identical to TRBD1. The V gene's germline CDR1 is SGHRS and CDR2 YFSETQ. The CDR3 is made up of 18 amino acids. After removal of 2 bases from V and 5 bases from J, the junction contained 14 bases not matched to a gene. CDR3 coding DNA: TGCGCCAGCAGCTTTGGATATTCGACAGGGGGCATAGGAGATACGCAGTATTTT. Its translation: CASSFGYSTGGIGDTQYF. Full variable domain (outside the CDR3, taken from reference TRBV5-1 and TRBJ2-3): KAGVTQTPRYLIKTRGQQVTLSCSPISGHRSVSWYQQTPGQGLQFLFEYFSETQRNKGNFPGRFSGRQFSNSRSEMNVSTLELGDSALYLCASSFGYSTGGIGDTQYFGPGTRLTVL.

This chain links TRBV29-1 with TRBJ2-1; 10 nucleotides line up with TRBD1. From germline, CDR1 is SQVTM and CDR2 ANQGSEA. V lost 7 bases, J lost 4 bases, and 7 bases stayed unmatched. The CDR3 consists of 14 residues. The CDR3 DNA reads TGCAGCGCCTACCCGGGACAGGGGTACAATGAGCAGTTCTTC. It yields the protein CSAYPGQGYNEQFF.

DNA of the CDR3: TGTGCCAGCAGCTTTTCGACAGGAGGGGGCTATGGCTACACCTTC. Its protein product is CASSFSTGGGYGYTF. The genes are TRBV13 and TRBJ1-2; tentatively, D is TRBD1 (6 bases). The V gene's germline CDR1 is PRHDT and CDR2 FYEKMQ (reference sequence). The V end was cut by 3 bases, the J end by 4 bases, with 15 bases between. The CDR3 consists of 15 residues.